Given below is one T cell receptor beta chain in context. Its antigen is currently unknown. This specimen belongs to a study of T cell responses to AZD1222 COVID-19 vaccine. Findings of the study overall: Nearly half of unique spike-specific TCRs reportedly avoided B.1.351 and B.1.1.7 mutated regions.

The V gene's germline CDR1 is LNHDA and CDR2 SQIVND (reference sequence). The CDR3 spans 15 residues. The germline V and J ends were trimmed by 5 bases and 4 bases, with 12 bases remaining between them. This table comes from immunoSEQ multiplex PCR, and its TCRdb copy is limited to in-frame clones, with some not included. The table records 100,000 to 150,000 clones, 88% of them present only once. The material sequenced was peripheral blood, taken on day 0 of AZD1222 vaccination. This sequence joins TRBV19 and TRBJ1-6; D remains unclear. This TCR derives from an adult in good health. CDR3 sequence reads: CASSPQTGYNSPLHF. The CDR3 nucleotides read TGTGCCAGTAGTCCACAGACGGGTTATAATTCACCCCTCCACTTT. Complete variable domain (other parts from reference TRBV19 and TRBJ1-6): DGGITQSPKYLFRKEGQNVTLSCEQNLNHDAMYWYRQDPGQGLRLIYYSQIVNDFQKGDIAEGYSVSREKKESFPLTVTSAQKNPTAFYLCASSPQTGYNSPLHFGNGTRLTVT.